Listed below are T cell receptor beta chains from one sample, sequenced in a study of blood T cell repertoires in COVID-19. Measured with immunoSEQ multiplex PCR; TCRdb has only the in-frame clones, and not every one. The sample has fewer than 150,000 clones, about 77% seen once. Sequencing was carried out using peripheral blood. The receptors here all came from a man at least 80 years old with acute or convalescent COVID-19. Both conserved end residues are part of each CDR3. A D gene is named only where the DNA matches it firmly. The size of a clone is reported for some rows only, either as once, few or many, or as a class for expanded clones.

.,15,TRBV5-8,.,TRBJ1-5,CASSPGTHPDQPQHF,TGTGCCAGCAGCCCGGGGACACACCCGGACCAGCCCCAGCATTTT
.,16,TRBV4-1,.,TRBJ2-3,CASSLGGVGATDTQYF,TGCGCCAGCAGCTTGGGTGGGGTGGGGGCGACAGATACGCAGTATTTT
.,14,TRBV5-1,.,TRBJ2-5,CASSFQTGQETQYF,TGCGCCAGCAGCTTCCAGACAGGACAAGAGACCCAGTACTTC
.,12,TRBV29-1,TRBD1,TRBJ2-5,CSAGRQGETQYF,TGCAGCGCCGGACGACAGGGGGAGACCCAGTACTTC
.,14,TRBV2,.,TRBJ1-1,CASRIKGEGTEAFF,TGTGCCAGCAGGATTAAGGGGGAGGGAACTGAAGCTTTCTTT
once,13,TRBV12-3/TRBV12-4,.,TRBJ2-1,CASSFAEYNEQFF,TGTGCCAGCAGTTTTGCAGAATACAATGAGCAGTTCTTC
.,17,TRBV13,TRBD2,TRBJ2-7,CASSLGLAGDKPGEQYF,TGTGCCAGCAGCTTAGGACTAGCGGGGGACAAGCCGGGAGAGCAGTACTTC
few,13,TRBV19,.,TRBJ1-6,CASSTSGGWPLHF,TGTGCCAGTAGTACGTCAGGAGGGTGGCCCCTCCACTTT
.,15,TRBV28,TRBD2,TRBJ2-7,CASSLKGLARREQYF,TGTGCCAGCAGTTTAAAGGGACTAGCGAGACGGGAGCAGTACTTC
.,18,TRBV5-5,.,TRBJ1-6,CASSPSGPLQIYNSPLHF,TGTGCCAGCAGCCCCAGCGGGCCCCTCCAGATTTATAATTCACCCCTCCACTTT
.,12,TRBV11-2,.,TRBJ2-5,CASSPSPWTQYF,TGTGCCAGCAGCCCCTCCCCTTGGACCCAGTACTTC
.,16,TRBV18,TRBD1,TRBJ2-7,CASSPRGTGSGHEQYF,TGTGCCAGCTCACCGAGGGGGACAGGGAGCGGCCACGAGCAGTACTTC
.,12,TRBV3-1/TRBV3-2,.,TRBJ2-1,CASSLYNNEQFF,TGTGCCAGCAGCCTATACAACAATGAGCAGTTCTTC
.,13,TRBV5-4,.,TRBJ2-1,CASSPFSYNEQFF,TGTGCCAGCAGCCCGTTTTCCTACAATGAGCAGTTCTTC
.,16,TRBV9,TRBD2,TRBJ2-1,CASSVAGLAGGPEQFF,TGTGCCAGCAGCGTAGCTGGTTTAGCGGGGGGGCCCGAGCAGTTCTTC
.,15,TRBV2,TRBD1,TRBJ2-5,CASSAETGGSKTQYF,TGTGCCAGCAGCGCAGAGACAGGGGGTTCGAAGACCCAGTACTTC
.,14,TRBV9,.,TRBJ2-7,CASSTTDRPYEQYF,TGTGCCAGCAGCACAACTGACAGACCTTACGAGCAGTACTTC
.,17,TRBV7-7,TRBD1,TRBJ2-2,CASSRDRGAAGAGELFF,TGTGCCAGCAGCCGGGACAGGGGAGCGGCTGGGGCCGGGGAGCTGTTTTTT
.,15,TRBV5-1,.,TRBJ2-5,CASSSRPTGGETQYF,TGCGCCAGCAGCTCCAGACCTACCGGAGGGGAGACCCAGTACTTC
few,15,TRBV2,TRBD1,TRBJ1-4,CASSVTQGANEKLFF,TGTGCCAGCAGTGTCACCCAGGGGGCAAATGAAAAACTGTTTTTT
.,16,TRBV5-1,TRBD2,TRBJ2-3,CASSLPGLASTDTQYF,TGCGCCAGCAGCTTACCGGGACTAGCAAGCACAGATACGCAGTATTTT
.,15,TRBV27,TRBD1,TRBJ2-4,CASSSTGTGGNIQYF,TGTGCCAGCAGTTCCACAGGGACAGGGGGAAACATTCAGTACTTC
.,14,TRBV4-2,TRBD1,TRBJ1-1,CASSQDRGHTEAFF,TGTGCCAGCAGCCAAGACAGGGGGCACACTGAAGCTTTCTTT
.,16,TRBV7-3,TRBD1,TRBJ2-1,CASSASRGQGNNEQFF,TGTGCCAGCAGCGCATCCAGGGGACAGGGAAACAATGAGCAGTTCTTC
.,15,TRBV5-1,TRBD1,TRBJ1-6,CASSLGQGSSSPLHF,TGCGCCAGCAGTTTGGGACAGGGTAGCAGTTCACCCCTCCACTTT
once,17,TRBV6-2/TRBV6-3,.,TRBJ2-5,CASSYALGQYVQETQYF,TGTGCCAGCAGTTACGCATTAGGACAGTACGTACAAGAGACCCAGTACTTC